Below are 24 T cell receptor beta chains sequenced from a single sample in a study of CD8+CD57+ T cells in acquired aplastic anemia. Researchers used genomic DNA as the template to profile TCR beta VDJ and CDR3. TCRdb called the reads again in MiXCR, with one record for every CDR3 protein. The repertoire holds roughly 250,000 distinct CDR3 sequences, with roughly 82% as singletons. Only patients with CD8+CD57+ cell expansion on flow cytometry were chosen for sequencing. Sequenced: sorted CD4+, CD8+, or CD8+CD57+ T cells (not recorded which) from PBMCs. These receptors were collected from a human donor with aplastic anemia.

V is TRBV2 and J is TRBJ2-3; TRBD2 might be the D (6 bases). The CDR3 totals 14 residues. Germline assignment: CDR1 SNHLY and CDR2 FYNNEI. V lost 6 bases, J lost 6 bases, and 16 bases lay in between. The CDR3 DNA sequence: TGTGCCAGCAGCCCCGGGGGAGGCCCCGATACGCAGTATTTT. This sequence encodes CASSPGGGPDTQYF.

V gene TRBV19 combines with J gene TRBJ1-1, with D perhaps TRBD1 (5 bases). Germline CDR1 LNHDA, CDR2 SQIVND (reference sequence). V was shortened by 3 bases and J by 4 bases, with 15 bases between the two germline ends. The CDR3 sequence is 15 residues long. The DNA for the CDR3 is TGTGCCAGTAGTATCTGGGCAGGGTTAGGCACTGAAGCTTTCTTT. Translated, it gives CASSIWAGLGTEAFF. The full variable domain, with the rest looked up from reference TRBV19 and TRBJ1-1, is DGGITQSPKYLFRKEGQNVTLSCEQNLNHDAMYWYRQDPGQGLRLIYYSQIVNDFQKGDIAEGYSVSREKKESFPLTVTSAQKNPTAFYLCASSIWAGLGTEAFFGQGTRLTVV.

The chain combines TRBV5-6 with TRBJ2-4, with D perhaps matching TRBD1 (5 bases). V was pared by 4 bases and J by 13 bases, with 15 bases between. The CDR3 totals 12 residues. CDR1 and CDR2 (germline): SGHDT, YYEEEE. The CDR3 is CASSVAGNRQYF. The DNA for the CDR3 is TGTGCCAGCAGCGTGGCTGGGAACAGGCAGTACTTC.

This chain uses TRBV6-1 with TRBJ1-1, with TRBD1 as a possible D gene (5 bases). Per germline, CDR1 MNHNS and CDR2 SASEGT. The CDR3 spans 11 residues. V lost 7 bases and J lost 8, with 11 bases in between. The DNA of the CDR3 is TGTGCCAGCACCGAACCAGGGGAAGCTTTCTTT. It codes for CASTEPGEAFF.

The genes are TRBV7-8 and TRBJ2-3; D may be TRBD1 or TRBD2 (6 bases each). This CDR3 is 13 amino acids long. Germline values: CDR1 SGHVS, CDR2 FQNEAQ. Trimming stripped 5 bases from V and 14 bases from J, with 20 bases between. CDR3: CASSVGGGPTTYF. The CDR3 coding sequence is TGTGCCAGCAGCGTAGGGGGAGGTCCCACGACGTATTTT.

This chain connects TRBV7-9 to TRBJ1-2; 7 bases are shared with TRBD1. Germline V gives CDR1 SEHNR, CDR2 FQNEAQ (reference sequence). This CDR3 comprises 14 residues. The ends lost 5 bases at V and 4 bases at J; junction bases unmatched: 7. The CDR3 reads CASSHSGDSYGYTF. CDR3 DNA: TGTGCCAGCAGCCACTCCGGGGACAGCTATGGCTACACCTTC.

The chain has TRBV10-3 and TRBJ1-1; 7 bases agree with TRBD1. V trimming: 6 bases; J trimming: 6 bases; junction bases outside the gene matches: 7. There are 13 residues in the CDR3. Per germline, CDR1 ENHRY and CDR2 SYGVKD. The CDR3 nucleotides are TGTGCCATCAGAGGACAGGATAGAGCTGAAGCTTTCTTT. Amino acid sequence: CAIRGQDRAEAFF.

The rearrangement links TRBV7-9 to TRBJ1-1, with a weak D call TRBD1 (5 bases). This CDR3 comprises 15 residues. V dropped 1 base and J dropped 14 bases, with 23 bases sitting between them. In germline, CDR1 is SEHNR, CDR2 FQNEAQ (reference sequence). The CDR3: CASSLDISGGSDEFF. The CDR3 DNA is TGTGCCAGCAGCTTAGATATAAGCGGGGGGAGCGATGAGTTCTTT.

The chain has TRBV7-2 and TRBJ2-1; the D is unclear. Between the trimmed V and J ends, which lost 8 bases and 6 bases, there was a span of 5 bases. Per the germline V gene, CDR1 is SGHTA and CDR2 is FQGNSA. The CDR3 is made up of 10 amino acids. DNA of the CDR3: TGTGCCAGCGGATTCAATGAGCAGTTCTTC. This codes for CASGFNEQFF.

This rearrangement joins TRBV19 to TRBJ2-1; 10 bases line up with TRBD2. Germline lookup yields CDR1 LNHDA and CDR2 SQIVND (reference sequence). The V gene end was trimmed by 4 bases and the J gene end by 8 bases; junction bases not matched to a gene: 8. The CDR3 consists of 15 residues. The CDR3, as DNA: TGTGCCAGTAGTAAAACTAGCGGGGCGAGCGATGAGCAGTTCTTC. It yields the protein CASSKTSGASDEQFF.

Notes on this clonotype: The conserved final phenylalanine or tryptophan is absent from the CDR3, which likely points to a read error. The limits of the CDR3 on the DNA are not certain, so only TCRdb's listed CDR3 is given. The chain combines TRBV9 with TRBJ2-3; the D call in the table, TRBD1, was not verified against the DNA. The CDR3 spans 13 amino acids, including both terminal residues. The V gene's germline CDR1 is SGDLS and CDR2 YYNGEE. The CDR3 region is CASGDGTARKQPH.

Points on this clonotype: The conserved phenylalanine or tryptophan normally closing the CDR3 is absent here, so this likely arose from a read error. The chain links TRBV2 to TRBJ2-3; no clear D gene. CDR1 and CDR2 from the germline V gene are SNHLY and FYNNEI. V lost 6 bases, J lost 9 bases, and 10 bases lay in between. The CDR3 is 11 residues long. CDR3 region: CASSSSETQYH. The CDR3 nucleotides read TGTGCCAGCAGCTCCTCGGAGACGCAGTATCAT.

The rearrangement joins TRBV7-3 to TRBJ1-1; D ambiguous. V was trimmed by 5 bases and J by 4 bases, leaving 14 bases between them. The CDR3 has 14 residues. Per the germline V gene, CDR1 is SGHTA and CDR2 is FQGTGA. The CDR3 sequence is CASSAPAGGTEAFF. The CDR3 DNA sequence: TGTGCCAGCAGCGCCCCCGCAGGTGGCACTGAAGCTTTCTTT.

The V and J genes are TRBV7-2 and TRBJ1-5, with 7 bases aligning to TRBD1. The V and J ends lost 5 bases and 4 bases, in that order; junction bases with no gene match: 11. CDR3 length: 16 amino acids. CDR1 SGHTA and CDR2 FQGNSA come from the germline V gene. CDR3 region: CASSGEWTGGNQPQHF. CDR3 coding DNA: TGTGCCAGCAGCGGAGAGTGGACAGGAGGGAATCAGCCCCAGCATTTT.

V gene TRBV7-9 combines with J gene TRBJ1-6; the match to TRBD1 covers 7 bases. CDR1 and CDR2 (germline): SEHNR, FQNEAQ (reference sequence). J gave up 13 bases and V 4 bases, and 10 bases lay outside the gene matches. The CDR3 extends over 14 amino acids. CDR3 loop: CASSSSTGDPPLHF. CDR3 DNA sequence: TGTGCCAGCAGCTCTTCAACAGGGGACCCTCCCCTCCACTTT.

This clonotype has just one count. The CDR3 carries no conserved terminal phenylalanine or tryptophan, so it likely arises from a read error. The DNA is omitted, as the CDR3 cannot be located on it reliably, and the CDR3 follows TCRdb's listing. The V gene is TRBV6-5, the J gene TRBJ1-6; the table assigns TRBD1, which was not confirmed against the DNA. The length of the CDR3 is 14 amino acids, counting both ends. Germline V gene sequence: CDR1 MNHEY, CDR2 SVGAGI. The CDR3 protein is CASSKDRVNQYFGA.

About this clonotype: Lacking the conserved final phenylalanine or tryptophan, this CDR3 likely reflects a read error. The DNA is left out, because the CDR3 cannot be placed on it with certainty; the CDR3 is given as TCRdb lists it. The chain employs TRBV9 and TRBJ1-2. The CDR3 has 13 amino acids, counting both end residues. Germline V gene sequence: CDR1 SGDLS, CDR2 YYNGEE. This CDR3 is CASGQGGNIQYSV.

Worth noting for this clonotype: Since the CDR3 does not end with the conserved phenylalanine or tryptophan, this likely comes from a read error. Because the CDR3's place on the DNA is in doubt, the DNA is left out and the CDR3 is given as listed by TCRdb. The rearrangement links TRBV9 to TRBJ1-1. Ends included, the CDR3 has 13 residues. In germline, CDR1 is SGDLS, CDR2 YYNGEE. The chain's CDR3 is CASGATGGSQYFV.

With regard to this clonotype: A junction boundary mismatches the germline segment, possibly from a read error. The rearrangement links TRBV10-2 to TRBJ2-7; D may be TRBD2 (6 bases). CDR3 size: 15 residues. CDR1 and CDR2 (germline): WSHSY, SAAADI. The CDR3: CATRGMAGTAHQQYF. The CDR3 DNA is TGTGCCACACGGGGGATGGCCGGAACTGCCCACCAGCAGTACTTC.

Notes on this clonotype: Because the CDR3 is missing its conserved closing phenylalanine or tryptophan, this is likely a read error. It is unclear where the CDR3 begins or ends on the DNA, so no DNA is shown, and the CDR3 is as TCRdb lists it. The chain employs TRBV7-8 and TRBJ2-3. CDR1 is SGHVS, CDR2 FQNEAQ, per germline. Inclusive of both ends, the CDR3 amounts to 13 amino acids. The chain's CDR3 is CASSLAGTHDTQY.

The chain uses TRBV5-4 and TRBJ2-5; the match to TRBD2 covers 11 bases. This CDR3 comprises 16 residues. From germline, CDR1 is SGHNT and CDR2 YYREEE (reference sequence). The junction had 4 bases not matched to a gene; V was cut back by 2 bases and J by 1 base. CDR3 sequence (DNA): TGTGCCAGCAGCTTTACTAGCGGGGGTCTCCAAGAGACCCAGTACTTC. Translating gives CASSFTSGGLQETQYF.

The chain recombines TRBV9 with TRBJ1-6; perhaps TRBD1 as D (5 bases). CDR3 size: 14 residues. V gave up 3 bases and J gave up 19 bases, with 23 bases separating them. CDR1 is SGDLS, CDR2 YYNGEE, per germline. The CDR3 loop reads CASSAGSDKQHLHF. The CDR3 DNA reads TGTGCCAGCAGCGCAGGGTCAGATAAGCAGCATCTTCACTTT.

This chain connects TRBV9 to TRBJ2-7; 7 bases match TRBD1. J lost 4 bases, V lost 2 bases, and 9 bases had no gene match. CDR3 length: 15 amino acids. Germline V gene data show CDR1 as SGDLS and CDR2 as YYNGEE. In DNA form, the CDR3 reads TGTGCCAGCAGCGTGTCCCGACAGGGACATTACGAGCAGTACTTC. Amino acid sequence: CASSVSRQGHYEQYF. Variable domain in full (rest from reference TRBV9 and TRBJ2-7): DSGVTQTPKHLITATGQRVTLRCSPRSGDLSVYWYQQSLDQGLQFLIQYYNGEERAKGNILERFSAQQFPDLHSELNLSSLELGDSALYFCASSVSRQGHYEQYFGPGTRLTVT.

The chain is built from TRBV11-1 and TRBJ2-2; 9 bases agree with TRBD1. The junction had 11 bases not matched to a gene; V was cut back by 5 bases and J by 4 bases. The CDR3 runs to 17 residues. Germline V lookup: CDR1 SGHAT, CDR2 FQDESV (reference sequence). CDR3 sequence: CASSIIPGQGVTGELFF. The CDR3 DNA reads TGTGCCAGCAGCATCATTCCGGGACAGGGTGTCACCGGGGAGCTGTTTTTT.